The source of this T cell receptor beta chain is a study of blood T cells in healthy people across ages. Points from the study as a whole: Higher diversity, along with more naive CD4+ cells, distinguished long-lived donors from aged donors.

Trimming removed 0 bases from V and 7 bases from J, with 10 bases in between. The CDR3 is 14 amino acids. CDR1 MNHEY and CDR2 SMNVEV come from the germline V gene (reference sequence). A second about 6 to 11 cycle PCR used barcoded and J-beta primers. MiXCR, run by TCRdb on the 5' RACE reads, gives a single entry per CDR3 protein. The sample shows around 1.5 million distinct CDR3 sequences, approximately 42% of them seen only once. Comments on this clonotype: Its matching antigen is unknown.

The sequence was obtained from a young woman in good health. The sequenced material came from blood. The chain recombines TRBV27 with TRBJ1-3; no firm D call. The DNA for the CDR3 is TGTGCCAGCAGTTTATCCCGGGTCGGGAACACCATATATTTT. It is translated as CASSLSRVGNTIYF.